The text below deals with one TCR beta chain. This sample was taken from a study of technical replicates of blood from a few donors. The method was immunoSEQ multiplex PCR; TCRdb's version includes in-frame clones alone and lacks a portion of them. The table includes about 15,000 clones, about nine tenths detected once. This receptor was obtained from a human donor in good health. The sequencing sample was made of PBMCs.

The CDR3 DNA follows: TGCACCAGCAGCCAAGATTCCGGGACAGGGAACCCCTACAATGAGCAGTTCTTC. Its protein product is CTSSQDSGTGNPYNEQFF. The V call is TRBV1, the J call TRBJ2-1; the table calls TRBD1, which could not be checked here. TRBV1 is given as a pseudogene. This CDR3 is 18 amino acids long.